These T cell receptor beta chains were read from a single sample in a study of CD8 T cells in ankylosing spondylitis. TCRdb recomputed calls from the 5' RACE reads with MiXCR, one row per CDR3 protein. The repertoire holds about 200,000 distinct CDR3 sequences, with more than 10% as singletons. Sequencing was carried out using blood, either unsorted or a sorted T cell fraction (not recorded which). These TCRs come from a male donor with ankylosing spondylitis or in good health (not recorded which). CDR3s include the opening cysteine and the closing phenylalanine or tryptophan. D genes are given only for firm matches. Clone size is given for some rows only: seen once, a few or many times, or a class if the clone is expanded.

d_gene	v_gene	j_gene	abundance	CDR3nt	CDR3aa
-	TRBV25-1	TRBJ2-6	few	TGTGCCAGCAGTGACGAAGGACCCTTGGGGGCCAACGTCCTGACTTTC	CASSDEGPLGANVLTF
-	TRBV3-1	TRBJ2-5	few	TGTGCCAGCAGCCAAGATCCTATGACCCAGTACTTC	CASSQDPMTQYF
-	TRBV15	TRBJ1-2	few	TGTGCCACCAGCAGTAAACGGGGTTACGGCTACACCTTC	CATSSKRGYGYTF
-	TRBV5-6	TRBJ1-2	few	TGTGCCAGCAGCTTGTTTTGGATCGGTGGCTACACCTTC	CASSLFWIGGYTF
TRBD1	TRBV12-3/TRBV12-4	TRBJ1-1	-	TGTGCCAGCAGTCGGGCAGGGGGAGGATGGACTGAAGCTTTCTTT	CASSRAGGGWTEAFF
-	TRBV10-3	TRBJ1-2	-	TGTGCCATTAAGACGGGGGACTATGGCTACACCTTC	CAIKTGDYGYTF
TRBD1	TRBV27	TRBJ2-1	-	TGTGCCAGCAGTTCTGGGGCCAGGGGGTCTGGGCAGTTCTTC	CASSSGARGSGQFF
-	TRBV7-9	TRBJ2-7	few	TGTGCCAGCAGCTTAGCGGTCAGGGTCGAGCAGTACTTC	CASSLAVRVEQYF
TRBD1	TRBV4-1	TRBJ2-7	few	TGCGCCAGCAGCCAAGGGGGGGGACAGGGGTACGAGCAGTACTTC	CASSQGGGQGYEQYF
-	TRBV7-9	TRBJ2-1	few	TGTGCCAGCGGGGGGAACTACAATGAGCAGTTCTTC	CASGGNYNEQFF
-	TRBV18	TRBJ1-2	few	TGTGCCAGCTCACCACCGACAGAGTATGGCTACACCTTC	CASSPPTEYGYTF
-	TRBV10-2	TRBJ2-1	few	TGCGCCAGCAGTAGGTCCAGCGGGCGTCTTGAGCAGTTCTTC	CASSRSSGRLEQFF
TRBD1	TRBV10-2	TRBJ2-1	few	TGCGCCAGCAGTGATTCACGGGACAGCTCTTACAATGAGCAGTTCTTC	CASSDSRDSSYNEQFF
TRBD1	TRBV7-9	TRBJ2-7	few	TGTGCCAGCAGCACACCCGGGACAGGGCTCCACGAGCAGTACTTC	CASSTPGTGLHEQYF
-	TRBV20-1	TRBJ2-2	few	TGCAGTGCGCGAGCCACAGACACCGGGGAGCTGTTTTTT	CSARATDTGELFF
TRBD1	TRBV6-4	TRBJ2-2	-	TGTGCCAGCGGACGGACAGGGACCGGGGAGCTGTTTTTT	CASGRTGTGELFF
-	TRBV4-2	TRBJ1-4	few	TGTGCCAGCAGCCCCCCCCGGGACCAGGCTAATGAAAAACTGTTTTTT	CASSPPRDQANEKLFF
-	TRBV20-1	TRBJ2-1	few	TGCAGTGCCGTCCCCGACAGAACTTACAATGAGCAGTTCTTC	CSAVPDRTYNEQFF
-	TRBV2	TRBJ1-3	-	TGTGCCAGCAGTGATAACGGGGGCGCTGGAAACACCATATATTTT	CASSDNGGAGNTIYF
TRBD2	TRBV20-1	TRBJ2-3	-	TGCAGTGCTAGAGAGATTACTAGCGGCACAGATACGCAGTATTTT	CSAREITSGTDTQYF
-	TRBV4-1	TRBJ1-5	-	TGCGCCAGCAGCCAAGTTGGGACTCAGCCCCAGCATTTT	CASSQVGTQPQHF
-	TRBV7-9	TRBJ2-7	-	TGTGCCAGCAGCCATACTGGGACCTCCTACGAGCAGTACTTC	CASSHTGTSYEQYF
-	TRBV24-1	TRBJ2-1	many	TGTGCCACCAGTGATCCGGTCAGAGGCGGTGAGCAGTTCTTC	CATSDPVRGGEQFF
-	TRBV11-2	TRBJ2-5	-	TGTGCCAGCAGCTCCCATAAGGAGGGGCCAGAGACCCAGTACTTC	CASSSHKEGPETQYF
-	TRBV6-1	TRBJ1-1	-	TGTGCCAGCAGCAACTTGGGGGACACTGAAGCTTTCTTT	CASSNLGDTEAFF
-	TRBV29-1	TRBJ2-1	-	TGCAGCGTTGAAACCCCCCCTAGCGCACCGCCGTTTTCCTACAATGAGCAGTTCTTC	CSVETPPSAPPFSYNEQFF
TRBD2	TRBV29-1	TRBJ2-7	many	TGCAGCGTCGCCCTGGGACTAGCGGCCTCCTACGAGCAGTACTTC	CSVALGLAASYEQYF
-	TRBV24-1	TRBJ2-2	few	TGTGCCACCAGTGCCCCCCTAGGGGAAGGGTCTAACACCGGGGAGCTGTTTTTT	CATSAPLGEGSNTGELFF
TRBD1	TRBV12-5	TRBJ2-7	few	TGTGCTAGTGGACTACAGGGGATACCTTACGAGCAGTACTTC	CASGLQGIPYEQYF
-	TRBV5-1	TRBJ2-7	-	TGCGCCAGCAGCTTAGACCGAAGCAACCCCTACGAGCAGTACTTC	CASSLDRSNPYEQYF
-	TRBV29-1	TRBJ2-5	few	TGCAGCGTTGACGCGGGCACCGAAGAGACCCAGTACTTC	CSVDAGTEETQYF
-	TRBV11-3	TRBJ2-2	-	TGTGCCAGCAGCTTTGGCAGGGATGGCACCGGGGAGCTGTTTTTT	CASSFGRDGTGELFF
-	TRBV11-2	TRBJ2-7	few	TGTGTCAGCAGCTTAAGAGAGCAGTACTTC	CVSSLREQYF
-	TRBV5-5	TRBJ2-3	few	TGTGCCAGCAGCTTGGGGTACTCGAGGACAGATACGCAGTATTTT	CASSLGYSRTDTQYF
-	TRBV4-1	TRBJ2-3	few	TGCGCCAGCAGCCAAGGTGCGGCCAGACCTGGATCGGAAACGCAGTATTTT	CASSQGAARPGSETQYF
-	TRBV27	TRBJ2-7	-	TGTGCCAGCAGTTTATATCCAGGGAACTCCTACGAGCAGTACTTC	CASSLYPGNSYEQYF
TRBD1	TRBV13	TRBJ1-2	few	TGTGCCAGCAGCTCCCGGACAGGGAAGGAGGATGGCTACACCTTC	CASSSRTGKEDGYTF
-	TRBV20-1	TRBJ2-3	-	TGCAGTGCTCCCGCCGGGGGGCGCCTCACAGATACGCAGTATTTT	CSAPAGGRLTDTQYF
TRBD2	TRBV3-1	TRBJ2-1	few	TGTGCCAGCAGCCCCCTGGGCGGACTAGCTGTTGAGCAGTTCTTC	CASSPLGGLAVEQFF
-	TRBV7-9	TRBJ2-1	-	TGTGCCAGCAGCTCCGGGGCAGGGATGAAAGAGCAGTTCTTC	CASSSGAGMKEQFF
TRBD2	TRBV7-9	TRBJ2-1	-	TGTGCCAGCAGCCCTCCGGCCCTAGCGGGGGAGGGCAATGAGCAGTTCTTC	CASSPPALAGEGNEQFF
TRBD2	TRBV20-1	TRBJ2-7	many	TGCAGTGCTAGAGATGGGACTAGCGCAACTGGCTCCTACGAGCAGTACTTC	CSARDGTSATGSYEQYF
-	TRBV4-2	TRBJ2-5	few	TGTGCCAGCAGCCAAGTTGGGCAGGAGGAGACCCAGTACTTC	CASSQVGQEETQYF
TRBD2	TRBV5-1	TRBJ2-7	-	TGCGCCAGCAGCCCTATACCTAGCGGGTGGACCTACGAGCAGTACTTC	CASSPIPSGWTYEQYF
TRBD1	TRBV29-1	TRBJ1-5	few	TGCAGCGTTGTGGCAGGGGGCTATAGCAATCAGCCCCAGCATTTT	CSVVAGGYSNQPQHF
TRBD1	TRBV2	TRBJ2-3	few	TGTGCCAGCAGCGAAACCCCGGGACAGGCGATTACAGATACGCAGTATTTT	CASSETPGQAITDTQYF
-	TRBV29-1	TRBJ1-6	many	TGCAGCGTTGAAGGGCGGGACAACAATTCACCCCTCCACTTT	CSVEGRDNNSPLHF
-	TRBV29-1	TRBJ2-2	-	TGCAGCGCCTCATCATCTACCGGGGAGCTGTTTTTT	CSASSSTGELFF